This record looks at one TCR beta chain sequence and its context. This sample is part of a study of shared T cell receptors in the human thymus. Here immunoSEQ multiplex PCR was the method, and the copy in TCRdb shows in-frame clones only, minus some. The sample shows hundreds of thousands of clones, roughly 86% of them seen only once. The CDR3 runs 15 residues. CDR1 is MDHEN, CDR2 SYDVKM, per germline. With 6 bases removed from V and 8 bases from J, the gap between germline ends came to 23 bases. These data are also associated with another study on human thymus T cells. As that report states: Thymus was obtained from resections taken during corrective heart surgery. Overlap was high between thymic repertoires from unrelated individuals, as reported in related research.

The sequencing sample was made of thymocytes. The TCR was taken from a boy in the first two years of life with a congenital heart defect. The rearrangement joins TRBV28 to TRBJ2-7, with a possible D match to TRBD1 (5 bases). DNA of the CDR3: TGTGCCAGCAGCTTTGTGAAAGTCGTCAGGGCCAAGCAGTACTTC. As protein: CASSFVKVVRAKQYF.